The 27 T cell receptor beta chains below come from one sample, sequenced in a study of blood T cell repertoires in COVID-19. TCRdb keeps only in-frame clones here, not all; method: immunoSEQ multiplex PCR. Of about 110,000 clones in the sample, roughly 82% were seen once. The sample was peripheral blood. All receptors come from a woman in her sixties with acute or convalescent COVID-19.

The chain links TRBV4-3 to TRBJ1-4; TRBD1 aligns across 9 bases. The CDR3 covers 14 residues. V shed 6 bases and J 5 bases; nucleotides not matched to a gene: 4. The germline gives CDR1 LGHNA, CDR2 YSLEER. The CDR3 nucleotides are TGCGCCAGCAGGTCAGGACAGGGGAATGAAAAACTGTTTTTT. The encoded protein is CASRSGQGNEKLFF.

The chain uses TRBV7-9 and TRBJ2-7; 7 bases map to TRBD1. V was pared by 5 bases and J by 4 bases, with 2 bases of the junction left unmatched. The CDR3 extends over 12 amino acids. Germline V gene data show CDR1 as SEHNR and CDR2 as FQNEAQ (reference sequence). The CDR3 here is CASSVTGYEQYF. In DNA, the CDR3 is TGTGCCAGCAGCGTGACAGGGTACGAGCAGTACTTC.

Points on this clone: Other DNA sequences of this sample code for an identical CDR3. V and J are TRBV9 and TRBJ1-1; D is ambiguous. The CDR3 is 13 amino acids. The germline V gene has CDR1 SGDLS and CDR2 YYNGEE. Trimming shortened V by 2 bases and J by 1 base, and 6 bases separated the two germline ends. The CDR3 nucleotides read TGTGCCAGCAGCGTCGCGGGGAACACTGAAGCTTTCTTT. Translated: CASSVAGNTEAFF.

The chain combines TRBV9 with TRBJ2-7, with D perhaps matching TRBD2 (6 bases). Trimming left V 4 bases short and J 7 bases short, with 18 bases between. Germline values: CDR1 SGDLS, CDR2 YYNGEE. This CDR3 comprises 14 residues. The CDR3, as DNA: TGTGCCAGCAGCCCAGAGGCGGGATTTGGGGAGCAGTACTTC. Translation gives CASSPEAGFGEQYF. The entire variable domain, with the rest obtained from reference TRBV9 and TRBJ2-7, is as follows: DSGVTQTPKHLITATGQRVTLRCSPRSGDLSVYWYQQSLDQGLQFLIQYYNGEERAKGNILERFSAQQFPDLHSELNLSSLELGDSALYFCASSPEAGFGEQYFGPGTRLTVT.

Only one count was recorded for this clone. V gene TRBV7-9 combines with J gene TRBJ2-7; D possibly corresponds to TRBD2 (6 bases). With 4 bases removed from V and 2 bases from J, the gap between germline ends came to 12 bases. Germline V gene lookup returns CDR1 SEHNR and CDR2 FQNEAQ (reference sequence). The CDR3 sequence is 14 residues long. Here the CDR3 DNA reads TGTGCCAGCAGCTCCCGGGACTTTACCTACGAGCAGTACTTC. It translates to CASSSRDFTYEQYF.

The chain recombines TRBV5-6 with TRBJ1-1, with a possible D match to TRBD1 (6 bases). CDR1 and CDR2 from the germline V gene are SGHDT and YYEEEE. This CDR3 spans 15 amino acids. Trimming took off 3 bases at V and 0 bases at J, with 12 bases between the two ends. The DNA for the CDR3 is TGTGCCAGCAGCTCGGATACAGGGTTGAACACTGAAGCTTTCTTT. Translated, it gives CASSSDTGLNTEAFF.

There are a few counts of this clone. CDR3 DNA sequence: TGTGCCAGCAGCCAAGATGGGCAGGGCCGGGAGCAGTACTTC. Translation gives CASSQDGQGREQYF. V usage is TRBV4-2 and J usage is TRBJ2-7; tentative D call: TRBD1 (5 bases). The V and J ends lost 0 bases and 7 bases respectively, with 13 bases between them. This CDR3 is 14 amino acids long. Germline values: CDR1 LGHNA, CDR2 YNFKEQ.

The V gene is TRBV7-2, the J gene TRBJ2-5, with D possibly being TRBD2 (5 bases). The ends were cut back, 6 bases at V and 1 base at J, with 18 bases in the middle. The germline V gene encodes CDR1 SGHTA and CDR2 FQGNSA. CDR3 size: 16 residues. CDR3 sequence (DNA): TGTGCCAGCAGTGTGGACGGACTGACTATCCAAGAGACCCAGTACTTC. Amino acids: CASSVDGLTIQETQYF.

This chain joins TRBV2 and TRBJ1-1, with 8 positions matching TRBD1. The CDR3 covers 14 residues. The germline gives CDR1 SNHLY, CDR2 FYNNEI. The J segment lost 4 bases and the V segment lost 5 bases, leaving 6 bases of the junction unmatched. DNA for the CDR3: TGTGCCAGCAGTTGGGGTACAGGGGGCACTGAAGCTTTCTTT. This translates into CASSWGTGGTEAFF.

V and J are TRBV2 and TRBJ2-4; 7 positions agree with TRBD1. The CDR3 totals 11 residues. The ends lost 5 bases at V and 15 bases at J; junction bases unmatched: 7. Looked up from germline, CDR1 is SNHLY and CDR2 is FYNNEI. In DNA, the CDR3 is TGTGCCAGCAGTTACGGACAGGTTGGGTACTTC. Translating gives CASSYGQVGYF.

The chain recombines TRBV6-5 with TRBJ1-5; no clear D. The CDR3 is 15 amino acids. Germline V gene data show CDR1 as MNHEY and CDR2 as SVGAGI. The V end was cut by 0 bases, the J end by 7 bases, with 13 bases between. Written as DNA, the CDR3 is TGTGCCAGCAGTTACTCGAATAATCTAATGCAGCCCCAGCATTTT. This sequence encodes CASSYSNNLMQPQHF.

The V gene is TRBV28, the J gene TRBJ2-6, with 7 nucleotides matching TRBD1. This CDR3 spans 14 amino acids. Trimming cost V 4 bases and J 5 bases; bases outside gene matches: 2. Germline V lookup: CDR1 MDHEN, CDR2 SYDVKM. DNA of the CDR3: TGTGCCAGCAGTTCGGGACAGTGGGCCAACGTCCTGACTTTC. Its protein product is CASSSGQWANVLTF.

The chain carries TRBV25-1 and TRBJ2-5; tentative D call: TRBD1 (5 bases). V was trimmed by 2 bases and J by 5 bases, leaving 12 bases between them. CDR3 length: 14 amino acids. CDR1 is MGHDK and CDR2 is SYGVNS in the germline V gene. The CDR3 here is CASSETRAAETQYF. DNA of the CDR3: TGTGCCAGCAGTGAAACCAGGGCGGCCGAGACCCAGTACTTC.

The chain joins TRBV24-1 to TRBJ2-1; TRBD2 matches 7 bases. Per the germline V gene, CDR1 is KGHDR and CDR2 is SFDVKD. With 0 bases clipped from V and 0 bases from J, the junction kept 7 bases outside the gene matches. The CDR3 totals 18 residues. The CDR3 sequence: CATSDLHGGSSSYNEQFF. The CDR3 nucleotides are TGTGCCACCAGTGATTTGCACGGGGGGTCGAGCTCCTACAATGAGCAGTTCTTC.

This clone was picked up a small number of times. The V gene is TRBV24-1, the J gene TRBJ1-5; D not certain. This CDR3 has 14 residues. Between the trimmed V and J ends, which lost 4 bases and 4 bases, there was a span of 10 bases. CDR1 is KGHDR and CDR2 is SFDVKD in the germline V gene. DNA of the CDR3: TGTGCCACCAGTGACCGGACTAGGAATCAGCCCCAGCATTTT. This codes for CATSDRTRNQPQHF.

The chain links TRBV13 to TRBJ2-3; D perhaps matches TRBD2 (6 bases). The CDR3 contains 17 residues. Trimming left V 5 bases short and J 4 bases short, with 22 bases between. Germline CDR1 is PRHDT and CDR2 is FYEKMQ (reference sequence). CDR3 protein: CASSATLRLASADTQYF. CDR3 DNA: TGTGCCAGCAGCGCTACTTTGCGGCTAGCGAGCGCAGATACGCAGTATTTT. The full variable domain, with the rest looked up from reference TRBV13 and TRBJ2-3, is AAGVIQSPRHLIKEKRETATLKCYPIPRHDTVYWYQQGPGQDPQFLISFYEKMQSDKGSIPDRFSAQQFSDYHSELNMSSLELGDSALYFCASSATLRLASADTQYFGPGTRLTVL.

The chain combines TRBV27 with TRBJ1-1; D is perhaps TRBD1 (6 bases). The CDR3 contains 16 residues. The germline CDR1 and CDR2 sequences are MNHEY and SMNVEV (reference sequence). The germline V and J ends were trimmed by 5 bases and 7 bases, with 23 bases remaining between them. In nucleotides, the CDR3 is TGTGCCAGCAGTCCCTGGCAGGGGATTAGAACCCATGAAGCTTTCTTT. This sequence encodes CASSPWQGIRTHEAFF.

The chain uses TRBV6-5 and TRBJ2-3; TRBD1 might be the D (5 bases). This CDR3 region has 15 residues. Trimming took 7 bases from V and 4 from J, leaving 18 bases between them. Looked up from germline, CDR1 is MNHEY and CDR2 is SVGAGI. This CDR3 reads CASTPTRDFADTQYF. The DNA of the CDR3 is TGTGCCAGCACCCCTACCAGGGATTTTGCAGATACGCAGTATTTT.

J is TRBJ2-7 and V is TRBV7-2; 10 positions agree with TRBD2. Per the germline V gene, CDR1 is SGHTA and CDR2 is FQGNSA. CDR3 size: 13 residues. The CDR3 DNA follows: TGTGCCAGCAGCTTACAAGCGGGGGGGCCCCCTTTCGTC. Amino acids: CASSLQAGGPPFV.

This chain connects TRBV5-1 to TRBJ2-3; 10 bases agree with TRBD2. Germline CDR1 SGHRS, CDR2 YFSETQ. The CDR3 loop spans 16 amino acids. After removal of 3 bases from V and 3 bases from J, the junction contained 7 bases not matched to a gene. CDR3 nucleotide sequence: TGCGCCAGCAGCTCCAACAGCGGGGGGGCGACAGATACGCAGTATTTT. Its translation: CASSSNSGGATDTQYF.

The chain uses TRBV5-4 and TRBJ1-4; the match to TRBD1 covers 7 bases. Losses at the gene ends were 7 bases for V and 4 bases for J; bases not matched to a gene: 10. This CDR3 spans 15 amino acids. CDR1 SGHNT and CDR2 YYREEE come from the germline V gene (reference sequence). The DNA for the CDR3 is TGTGCCAGCCCCCTGACAGGGCAGAGTAATGAAAAACTGTTTTTT. This gives the protein CASPLTGQSNEKLFF.

This clone was seen once. J is TRBJ2-7 and V is TRBV10-3; TRBD2 might be the D (6 bases). The V and J ends lost 5 bases and 4 bases respectively, with 15 bases between them. CDR1 is ENHRY, CDR2 SYGVKD, per germline. The CDR3 is made up of 14 amino acids. The CDR3 reads CAISKSMGGYEQYF. Here the CDR3 DNA reads TGTGCCATCAGTAAATCAATGGGGGGATACGAGCAGTACTTC.

On this clone: At the DNA level, this CDR3 is encoded by other sequences in the same sample as well. The chain combines TRBV6-5 with TRBJ1-2, with TRBD1 as a possible D gene (6 bases). The V end was cut by 6 bases, the J end by 4 bases, with 12 bases between. CDR3 size: 13 residues. Germline V gene sequence: CDR1 MNHEY, CDR2 SVGAGI. The CDR3 reads CASRPTGRYGYTF. The CDR3 nucleotides are TGTGCCAGCAGACCGACAGGCCGCTATGGCTACACCTTC.

The rearrangement links TRBV5-6 to TRBJ1-1; tentative D call: TRBD1 (5 bases). The V and J ends lost 4 bases and 4 bases respectively, with 11 bases between them. Germline V gene data show CDR1 as SGHDT and CDR2 as YYEEEE. This CDR3 contains 13 residues. The CDR3: CASSLGGGTEAFF. DNA for the CDR3: TGTGCCAGCAGCCTGGGGGGGGGCACTGAAGCTTTCTTT.

The chain couples TRBV29-1 to TRBJ1-1; 8 bases are a match to TRBD1. V shed 6 bases, J shed 1 base, and the junction held 4 bases outside the gene matches. The CDR3 has 13 amino acids. Germline V gene data show CDR1 as SQVTM and CDR2 as ANQGSEA. Written as DNA, the CDR3 is TGCAGCGTCGACAGGGGACCGAACACTGAAGCTTTCTTT. It translates to CSVDRGPNTEAFF.

This clone was detected only a few times. The chain links TRBV7-2 to TRBJ2-1; D is perhaps TRBD2 (6 bases). From germline, CDR1 is SGHTA and CDR2 FQGNSA. Trimming stripped 2 bases from V and 6 bases from J, with 11 bases between. The CDR3 is 14 residues long. The CDR3 DNA follows: TGTGCCAGCAGCTTATTCGGCGGGGTCAATGAGCAGTTCTTC. Amino acids: CASSLFGGVNEQFF.

This chain uses TRBV20-1 with TRBJ2-1; no clear D. The CDR3 runs 11 residues. The germline CDR1 and CDR2 sequences are DFQATT and SNEGSKA (reference sequence). V lost 0 bases to trimming and J lost 7 bases, with 4 bases between them. The CDR3 DNA reads TGCAGTGCTAGAGATTCAAATGAGCAGTTCTTC. Protein sequence: CSARDSNEQFF.